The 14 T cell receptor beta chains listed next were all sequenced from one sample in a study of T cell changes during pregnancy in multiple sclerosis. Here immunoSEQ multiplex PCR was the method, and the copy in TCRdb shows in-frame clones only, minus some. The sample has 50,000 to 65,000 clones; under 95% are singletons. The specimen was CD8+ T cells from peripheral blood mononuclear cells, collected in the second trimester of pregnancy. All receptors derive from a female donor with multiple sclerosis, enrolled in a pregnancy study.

The CDR3 loop is CASSQKAGPSYEQYF. CDR3 bases: TGCGCCAGCAGCCAAAAAGCGGGACCCTCCTACGAGCAGTACTTC. V is TRBV4-1 and J is TRBJ2-7; 7 bases are shared with TRBD2. V lost 2 bases, J lost 0 bases, and 4 bases stayed unmatched. This CDR3 contains 15 residues. CDR1 and CDR2 from the germline V gene are MGHRA and YSYEKL.

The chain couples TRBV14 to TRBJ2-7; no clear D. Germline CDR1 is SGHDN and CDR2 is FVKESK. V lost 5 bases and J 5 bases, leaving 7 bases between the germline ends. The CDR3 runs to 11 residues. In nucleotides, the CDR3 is TGTGCCAGCAGCTTCAGTAACGAGCAGTACTTC. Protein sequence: CASSFSNEQYF.

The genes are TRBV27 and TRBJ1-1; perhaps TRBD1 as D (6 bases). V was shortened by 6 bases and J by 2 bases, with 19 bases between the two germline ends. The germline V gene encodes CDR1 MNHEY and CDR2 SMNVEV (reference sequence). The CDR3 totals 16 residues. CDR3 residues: CASRPRGAWLNTEAFF. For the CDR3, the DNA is TGTGCCAGCAGACCCAGGGGCGCCTGGTTAAACACTGAAGCTTTCTTT.

For the CDR3, the DNA is TGTGCCAGTAGTATTGGGGACAGGGTCCGTGAGCAGTTCTTC. It is translated as CASSIGDRVREQFF. The chain is built from TRBV19 and TRBJ2-1; 9 bases align to TRBD1. Unmatched junction bases numbered 6, after V lost 3 bases and J lost 9 bases. CDR1 LNHDA and CDR2 SQIVND come from the germline V gene (reference sequence). The CDR3 consists of 14 residues.

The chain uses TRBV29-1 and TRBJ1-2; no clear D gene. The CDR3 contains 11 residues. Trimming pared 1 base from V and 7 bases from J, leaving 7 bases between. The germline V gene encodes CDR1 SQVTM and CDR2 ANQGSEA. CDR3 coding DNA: TGCAGCGTTGAAGGCAGGCCTGGCTACACCTTC. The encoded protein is CSVEGRPGYTF. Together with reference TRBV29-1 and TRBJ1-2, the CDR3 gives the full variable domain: SAVISQKPSRDICQRGTSLTIQCQVDSQVTMMFWYRQQPGQSLTLIATANQGSEATYESGFVIDKFPISRPNLTFSTLTVSNMSPEDSSIYLCSVEGRPGYTFGSGTRLTVV.

Here the CDR3 DNA reads TGCGCCAGCAGCGGCCCAGGGACTAGCGGGAGGGCCATCGAGCAGTACTTC. Amino acid sequence: CASSGPGTSGRAIEQYF. This chain joins TRBV4-3 and TRBJ2-7, with 16 bases identical to TRBD2. Per germline, CDR1 LGHNA and CDR2 YSLEER. This CDR3 spans 17 amino acids. V shed 5 bases and J 6 bases; nucleotides not matched to a gene: 10.

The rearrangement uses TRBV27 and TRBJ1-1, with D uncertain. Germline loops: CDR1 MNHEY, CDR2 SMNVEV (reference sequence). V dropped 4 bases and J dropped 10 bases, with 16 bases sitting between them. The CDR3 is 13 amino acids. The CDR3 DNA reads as TGTGCCAGCAGTTCCCGATACGGGAGGGTAGCTTTCTTT. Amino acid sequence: CASSSRYGRVAFF.

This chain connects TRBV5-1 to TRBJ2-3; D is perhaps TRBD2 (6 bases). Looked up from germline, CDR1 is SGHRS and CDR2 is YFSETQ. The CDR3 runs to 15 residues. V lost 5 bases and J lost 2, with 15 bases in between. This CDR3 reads CASRVLSGTTDTQYF. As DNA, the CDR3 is TGCGCCAGCAGAGTTCTTAGCGGAACCACAGATACGCAGTATTTT. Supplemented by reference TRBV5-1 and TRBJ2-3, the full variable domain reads KAGVTQTPRYLIKTRGQQVTLSCSPISGHRSVSWYQQTPGQGLQFLFEYFSETQRNKGNFPGRFSGRQFSNSRSEMNVSTLELGDSALYLCASRVLSGTTDTQYFGPGTRLTVL.

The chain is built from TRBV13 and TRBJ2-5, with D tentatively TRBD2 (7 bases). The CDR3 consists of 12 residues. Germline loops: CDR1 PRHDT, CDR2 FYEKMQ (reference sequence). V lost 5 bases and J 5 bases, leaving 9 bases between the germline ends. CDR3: CASSRGGETQYF. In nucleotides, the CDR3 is TGTGCCAGCAGCCGCGGGGGCGAGACCCAGTACTTC.

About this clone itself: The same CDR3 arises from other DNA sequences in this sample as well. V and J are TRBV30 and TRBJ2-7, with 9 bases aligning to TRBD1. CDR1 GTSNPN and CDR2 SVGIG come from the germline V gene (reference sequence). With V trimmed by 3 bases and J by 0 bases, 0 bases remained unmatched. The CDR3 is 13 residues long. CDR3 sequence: CAWRDRGSYEQYF. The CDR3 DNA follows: TGTGCCTGGAGGGACAGGGGCTCCTACGAGCAGTACTTC.

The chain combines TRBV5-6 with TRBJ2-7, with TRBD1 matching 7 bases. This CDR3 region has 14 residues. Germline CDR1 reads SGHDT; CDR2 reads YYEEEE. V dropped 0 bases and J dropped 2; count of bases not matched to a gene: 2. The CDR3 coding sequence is TGTGCCAGCAGCTTGGCTACAGGGGCCTACGAGCAGTACTTC. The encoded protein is CASSLATGAYEQYF.

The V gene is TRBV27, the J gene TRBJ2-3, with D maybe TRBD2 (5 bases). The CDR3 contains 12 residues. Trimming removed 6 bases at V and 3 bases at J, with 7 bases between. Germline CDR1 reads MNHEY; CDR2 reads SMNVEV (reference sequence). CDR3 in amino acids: CASRGATDTQYF. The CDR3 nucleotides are TGTGCCAGCAGGGGAGCGACAGATACGCAGTATTTT.

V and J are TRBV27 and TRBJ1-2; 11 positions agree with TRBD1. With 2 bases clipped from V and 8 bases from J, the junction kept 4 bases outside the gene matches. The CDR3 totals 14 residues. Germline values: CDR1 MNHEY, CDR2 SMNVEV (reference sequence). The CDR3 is CASSLRGQGDGYTF. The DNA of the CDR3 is TGTGCCAGCAGTTTACGGGGACAGGGGGACGGCTACACCTTC.

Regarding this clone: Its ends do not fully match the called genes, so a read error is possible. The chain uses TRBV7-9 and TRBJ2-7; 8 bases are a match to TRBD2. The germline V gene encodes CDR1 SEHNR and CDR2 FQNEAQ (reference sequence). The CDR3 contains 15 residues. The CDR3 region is CASSPGGQGSPLGNF. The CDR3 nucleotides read TGTGCCAGCAGCCCGGGGGGGCAGGGGTCCCCTCTAGGAAACTTC.